One and the same sample provided the 15 T cell receptor beta chains below, sequenced in a study of monozygotic twins with inflammatory bowel disease. TCRdb reprocessed the 5' RACE reads; each CDR3 protein has one entry and no DNA is given. This sample's table has 110,000 to 150,000 distinct CDR3 sequences. Sequenced: blood. All receptors derive from a human donor with ulcerative colitis or Crohn's disease, or a healthy co-twin of an affected twin (not recorded which).

The rearrangement joins TRBV5-1 to TRBJ2-2; TCRdb selects TRBD1, and the lack of DNA leaves this call unchecked. Germline V gives CDR1 SGHRS, CDR2 YFSETQ. The CDR3 covers 16 residues. CDR3 amino acids: CASNPRTGGNTGELFF.

This chain uses TRBV6-1 with TRBJ2-7; without DNA, the TCRdb call of TRBD1 cannot be checked. Germline CDR1 MNHNS, CDR2 SASEGT. The CDR3 has 14 amino acids. CDR3 loop: CASRRDRGIGEQYF.

V is TRBV7-2 and J is TRBJ2-7; with no DNA, the TCRdb D assignment of TRBD2 cannot be verified. The length of the CDR3 is 16 residues. Germline lookup yields CDR1 SGHTA and CDR2 FQGNSA. This CDR3 is CASSLVQGLATYEQYF.

The gene calls are TRBV27 and TRBJ2-7; lacking DNA, the TRBD1 call made by TCRdb goes unchecked. The CDR3 totals 14 residues. Germline CDR1 is MNHEY and CDR2 is SMNVEV (reference sequence). CDR3 residues: CASRGTGFLYEQYF.

The chain is built from TRBV5-4 and TRBJ2-5. CDR3 length equals 14 residues. Germline V gene sequence: CDR1 SGHNT, CDR2 YYREEE (reference sequence). CDR3 protein: CASSRVETQETQYF.

The CDR3 loop reads CASSQETGVDTQYF. V gene TRBV3-1 combines with J gene TRBJ2-3; TCRdb returns TRBD2, unconfirmable since there is no DNA. Germline lookup yields CDR1 LGHDT and CDR2 YNNKEL (reference sequence). CDR3 length: 14 amino acids.

This chain joins TRBV5-1 and TRBJ2-1; TCRdb's D call of TRBD2 is untestable without DNA. The CDR3 runs 14 residues. CDR1 is SGHRS, CDR2 YFSETQ, per germline. CDR3 loop: CASNVEAGLNEQFF.

The chain uses TRBV18 and TRBJ1-3; there is no DNA to check the TCRdb D call of TRBD1. The CDR3 is made up of 13 amino acids. Germline CDR1 is KGHSH and CDR2 is LQKENI. Here the CDR3 reads CASSEGRGNTIYF.

The CDR3 sequence: CASSQDRFSGYTF. The chain combines TRBV3-1 with TRBJ1-2. The CDR3 covers 13 residues. CDR1 and CDR2 from the germline V gene are LGHDT and YNNKEL (reference sequence).

The chain employs TRBV20-1 and TRBJ1-3. This CDR3 is 16 amino acids long. Germline V gives CDR1 DFQATT, CDR2 SNEGSKA (reference sequence). Here the CDR3 reads CSARASYSKHGNTIYF.

The V and J genes are TRBV29-1 and TRBJ2-7; the D call of TRBD1 rests on TCRdb alone, since no DNA is present to check it. The length of the CDR3 is 12 residues. The germline V gene encodes CDR1 SQVTM and CDR2 ANQGSEA. CDR3 protein: CSVFQGQYDQYF.

The chain couples TRBV5-1 to TRBJ1-1; as DNA is missing, the TRBD1 call by TCRdb cannot be tested. Germline CDR1 SGHRS, CDR2 YFSETQ. The CDR3 totals 15 residues. CDR3 loop: CASSWGDRVDTEAFF.

This chain uses TRBV3-1 with TRBJ1-5; TCRdb indicates TRBD1, and absent DNA this call remains unverified. Per the germline V gene, CDR1 is LGHDT and CDR2 is YNNKEL (reference sequence). CDR3 length equals 15 residues. CDR3: CASSQGRAGNQPQHF.

CDR3 protein: CASGSGRASNQPQHF. V usage is TRBV27 and J usage is TRBJ1-5. Germline values: CDR1 MNHEY, CDR2 SMNVEV (reference sequence). The CDR3 runs 15 residues.

This chain links TRBV28 with TRBJ1-1. Germline V CDR1 and CDR2: MDHEN, SYDVKM. The CDR3 is 14 residues long. CDR3 protein: CASSFRTVNTEAFF.